Below are 27 T cell receptor beta chains sequenced from a single sample in a study of blood T cell repertoires in COVID-19. Method: immunoSEQ multiplex PCR; TCRdb's copy keeps in-frame clones and lacks some. The data show 150,000 or so clones, with around 85% seen just once and less than 3.5% held by the top ten. The sequenced sample consisted of peripheral blood. The receptors originated from a human donor with acute or convalescent COVID-19. The donor label of this sample is uncertain.

The chain uses TRBV7-9 and TRBJ1-5; 8 bases are a match to TRBD1. The length of the CDR3 is 16 residues. Germline loops: CDR1 SEHNR, CDR2 FQNEAQ (reference sequence). J gave up 1 base and V 3 bases, and 5 bases lay outside the gene matches. CDR3 sequence reads: CASSLGQDVSNQPQHF. Here the CDR3 DNA reads TGTGCCAGCAGCTTGGGACAGGATGTGAGCAATCAGCCCCAGCATTTT.

In this sample, this clone turned up a few times. This rearrangement joins TRBV9 to TRBJ1-2, with 9 bases identical to TRBD1. CDR3 length: 14 amino acids. J lost 3 bases, V lost 3 bases, and 3 bases had no gene match. Germline CDR1 reads SGDLS; CDR2 reads YYNGEE. The CDR3 reads CASSGTGGDYGYTF. In nucleotides, the CDR3 is TGTGCCAGCAGCGGCACAGGGGGCGACTATGGCTACACCTTC.

In this sample, this clone turned up a few times. This chain uses TRBV6-5 with TRBJ1-1; TRBD1 is a possible D gene (5 bases). Trimming removed 11 bases from V and 1 base from J, with 20 bases in between. The CDR3 covers 15 residues. Germline CDR1 MNHEY, CDR2 SVGAGI. In DNA, the CDR3 is TGTGCCGTCTTCGGTCGGGGGGTACCGAACACTGAAGCTTTCTTT. It encodes CAVFGRGVPNTEAFF.

The V gene is TRBV18, the J gene TRBJ1-2, with TRBD1 matching 7 bases. Germline-derived CDR1 and CDR2 are KGHSH and LQKENI. The CDR3 sequence is 12 residues long. Losses at the gene ends were 6 bases for V and 7 bases for J; bases not matched to a gene: 5. The CDR3 bases are TGTGCCAGCTCGCTGGACAGGACTGGCTACACCTTC. Its protein product is CASSLDRTGYTF.

The chain combines TRBV28 with TRBJ2-7, with D possibly TRBD1 on 6 matching bases. Trimming took off 2 bases at V and 4 bases at J, with 15 bases between the two ends. Looked up from germline, CDR1 is MDHEN and CDR2 is SYDVKM. The CDR3 runs 15 residues. CDR3 coding DNA: TGTGCCAGCAGTTTACGAGTCAGGGGACGGTACGAGCAGTACTTC. As protein: CASSLRVRGRYEQYF.

This chain uses TRBV7-6 with TRBJ2-3, with D perhaps TRBD1 (6 bases). CDR1 SGHVS and CDR2 FNYEAQ come from the germline V gene. V was shortened by 4 bases and J by 4 bases, with 9 bases between the two germline ends. The CDR3 runs 13 residues. CDR3 sequence reads: CASSSGVSDTQYF. The CDR3 DNA follows: TGTGCCAGCAGCTCAGGGGTGTCAGATACGCAGTATTTT.

This clone showed up just once. The genes are TRBV25-1 and TRBJ2-7, with 10 bases aligning to TRBD2. J lost 6 bases, V lost 0 bases, and 5 bases had no gene match. The CDR3 loop spans 15 amino acids. Germline V gene sequence: CDR1 MGHDK, CDR2 SYGVNS. This chain's CDR3 is CASSEYGASGGEQYF. The DNA for the CDR3 is TGTGCCAGCAGTGAATACGGGGCTAGCGGGGGCGAGCAGTACTTC.

The J gene is TRBJ2-2, the V gene TRBV5-1; 10 nucleotides agree with TRBD2. Germline loops: CDR1 SGHRS, CDR2 YFSETQ. The CDR3 consists of 18 residues. V dropped 1 base and J dropped 0; count of bases not matched to a gene: 6. This CDR3 reads CASSLSLAGATNTGELFF. As DNA, the CDR3 is TGCGCCAGCAGCTTGAGCCTAGCGGGGGCCACGAACACCGGGGAGCTGTTTTTT. Using reference TRBV5-1 and TRBJ2-2 for the parts outside the CDR3, the full variable domain is KAGVTQTPRYLIKTRGQQVTLSCSPISGHRSVSWYQQTPGQGLQFLFEYFSETQRNKGNFPGRFSGRQFSNSRSEMNVSTLELGDSALYLCASSLSLAGATNTGELFFGEGSRLTVL.

This rearrangement joins TRBV5-4 to TRBJ1-6; D is possibly TRBD1 (5 bases). Germline V CDR1 and CDR2: SGHNT, YYREEE (reference sequence). V was cut by 1 base and J by 8 bases, with 13 bases left in between. The CDR3 consists of 15 residues. The CDR3 sequence: CASSLSRVSHSPLHF. The CDR3 DNA is TGTGCCAGCAGCTTGAGCAGGGTGTCTCATTCACCCCTCCACTTT.

The chain uses TRBV5-1 and TRBJ2-1, with 9 nucleotides matching TRBD2. CDR1 SGHRS and CDR2 YFSETQ come from the germline V gene. V gave up 6 bases and J gave up 3 bases; unmatched junction bases: 7. The CDR3 runs to 15 residues. CDR3 protein: CASTPSSGVYNEQFF. The CDR3 DNA follows: TGCGCCAGCACCCCCTCTAGCGGGGTCTACAATGAGCAGTTCTTC.

This clone was detected only a few times. This chain uses TRBV4-1 with TRBJ1-5; tentative D call: TRBD1 (5 bases). CDR1 MGHRA and CDR2 YSYEKL come from the germline V gene. There are 15 residues in the CDR3. V was shortened by 0 bases and J by 6 bases, with 12 bases between the two germline ends. In DNA form, the CDR3 reads TGCGCCAGCAGCCAAGATGGCAGGGTTGGTCAGCCCCAGCATTTT. Translating it yields CASSQDGRVGQPQHF.

This clone was observed a single time. V and J are TRBV5-1 and TRBJ2-3; TRBD2 agrees at 10 bases. In germline, CDR1 is SGHRS, CDR2 YFSETQ. The J segment lost 3 bases and the V segment lost 0 bases, leaving 4 bases of the junction unmatched. This CDR3 is built from 16 residues. CDR3 bases: TGCGCCAGCAGCTTGGAAGCGGGGGGGCTGACAGATACGCAGTATTTT. Translated: CASSLEAGGLTDTQYF.

This chain links TRBV30 with TRBJ1-5; 10 positions agree with TRBD1. The J segment lost 4 bases and the V segment lost 1 base, leaving 7 bases of the junction unmatched. Germline-derived CDR1 and CDR2 are GTSNPN and SVGIG (reference sequence). The CDR3 spans 16 residues. The CDR3 nucleotides read TGTGCCTGGAGTGCGCCCGGGACAGGGGCTAATCAGCCCCAGCATTTT. It codes for CAWSAPGTGANQPQHF.

The V gene is TRBV4-3, the J gene TRBJ1-1; D is possibly TRBD1 (5 bases). Germline lookup yields CDR1 LGHNA and CDR2 YSLEER. V lost 4 bases and J lost 4, with 19 bases in between. The CDR3 is 16 residues long. CDR3 sequence reads: CASSRQLVSQGTEAFF. In nucleotides, the CDR3 is TGCGCCAGCAGCCGTCAGCTTGTGAGTCAGGGCACTGAAGCTTTCTTT.

In nucleotides, the CDR3 is TGTGCCAGCAGTTTTGCCAGAATACAAGCTTTCTTT. Its protein product is CASSFARIQAFF. The chain joins TRBV12-3 or TRBV12-4 to TRBJ1-1; D unclear. V was clipped by 3 bases and J by 9 bases, with 11 bases between them. The CDR3 covers 12 residues.

This clone was observed once. The CDR3 DNA follows: TGTGCCAGCAGCCGGGACAGGTACACGAACACCGGGGAGCTGTTTTTT. This translates into CASSRDRYTNTGELFF. V is TRBV5-6 and J is TRBJ2-2; 8 positions agree with TRBD1. This CDR3 contains 16 residues. The germline V gene has CDR1 SGHDT and CDR2 YYEEEE. Trimming at V came to 4 bases and at J to 0 bases, leaving 5 bases not matched to a gene.

In the case of this clone: One junction end does not reproduce the germline sequence, and a read error may be involved. The V and J genes are TRBV15 and TRBJ1-2; D is ambiguous. In germline, CDR1 is LNHNV, CDR2 YYDKDF (reference sequence). This CDR3 is built from 15 residues. As DNA, the CDR3 is TGTGCCACCAGCAGAGATCGGTCCGCTAACTATGGCCACACCTTC. Translated: CATSRDRSANYGHTF.

The V gene is TRBV2, the J gene TRBJ1-2; maybe TRBD1 (5 bases). From germline, CDR1 is SNHLY and CDR2 FYNNEI. CDR3 length: 14 residues. V lost 3 bases and J 4 bases, leaving 12 bases between the germline ends. DNA of the CDR3: TGTGCCAGCAGTGACCAGGGCAGGAGCTATGGCTACACCTTC. Encoded protein: CASSDQGRSYGYTF.

This clone has just one count. The rearrangement joins TRBV18 to TRBJ2-1, with D perhaps TRBD2 (5 bases). Deletions cut 0 bases from V and 6 bases from J, with 12 bases between. Looked up from germline, CDR1 is KGHSH and CDR2 is LQKENI. The CDR3 runs 15 residues. CDR3 protein: CASSPPTGSFNEQFF. DNA of the CDR3: TGTGCCAGCTCACCACCAACGGGGAGTTTCAATGAGCAGTTCTTC.

The chain is built from TRBV3-1 (or the pseudogene TRBV3-2) and TRBJ1-2, with a tentative D call TRBD1 (5 bases). The CDR3 sequence is 13 residues long. The germline V gene has CDR1 LGHDT and CDR2 YNNKEL (reference sequence). V gave up 0 bases and J gave up 8 bases, with 10 bases separating them. The CDR3 region has the DNA TGTGCCAGCAGCCAAGAGAGGGGAGGCGGCTACACCTTC. Translated, it gives CASSQERGGGYTF.

J is TRBJ2-2 and V is TRBV19; 10 bases line up with TRBD1. Trimming took 7 bases from V and 4 from J; bases not matched to a gene: 3. The CDR3 spans 14 residues. CDR1 is LNHDA and CDR2 is SQIVND in the germline V gene (reference sequence). Here the CDR3 DNA reads TGTGCCAGTATGTGGACAGGGGGCACCGGGGAGCTGTTTTTT. It encodes CASMWTGGTGELFF.

This clone was recorded once. The chain links TRBV19 to TRBJ2-5; 8 nucleotides agree with TRBD1. Germline CDR1 reads LNHDA; CDR2 reads SQIVND (reference sequence). The CDR3 runs to 15 residues. J was trimmed by 6 bases and V by 4 bases; bases with no gene match: 10. CDR3 bases: TGTGCCAGTAGTACTAGGGGACAGGCGGGGAAGACCCAGTACTTC. This translates into CASSTRGQAGKTQYF. The full variable domain, its missing parts supplied by reference TRBV19 and TRBJ2-5, is DGGITQSPKYLFRKEGQNVTLSCEQNLNHDAMYWYRQDPGQGLRLIYYSQIVNDFQKGDIAEGYSVSREKKESFPLTVTSAQKNPTAFYLCASSTRGQAGKTQYFGPGTRLLVL.

The rearrangement joins TRBV6-5 to TRBJ2-5; 7 bases fit TRBD1. Germline CDR1 is MNHEY and CDR2 is SVGAGI. The CDR3 consists of 15 residues. J lost 4 bases, V lost 0 bases, and 5 bases had no gene match. The CDR3 sequence: CASSYSGTVGETQYF. The CDR3 DNA is TGTGCCAGCAGTTACTCTGGGACAGTCGGAGAGACCCAGTACTTC.

This chain links TRBV7-3 with TRBJ2-3; 13 bases are shared with TRBD2. With V trimmed by 6 bases and J by 2 bases, 5 bases remained unmatched. The V gene's germline CDR1 is SGHTA and CDR2 FQGTGA. The CDR3 has 16 residues. Written as DNA, the CDR3 is TGTGCCAGCAGGACAGGACTAGCGGGGGACACAGATACGCAGTATTTT. This encodes CASRTGLAGDTDTQYF. The complete variable domain, with remaining parts taken from reference TRBV7-3 and TRBJ2-3, reads GAGVSQTPSNKVTEKGKYVELRCDPISGHTALYWYRQSLGQGPEFLIYFQGTGAADDSGLPNDRFFAVRPEGSVSTLKIQRTERGDSAVYLCASRTGLAGDTDTQYFGPGTRLTVL.

The chain employs TRBV5-6 and TRBJ2-4; the match to TRBD1 covers 9 bases. V dropped 4 bases and J dropped 3; count of bases not matched to a gene: 11. The CDR3 covers 17 residues. Per germline, CDR1 SGHDT and CDR2 YYEEEE. The CDR3 nucleotides are TGTGCCAGCAGCCGTTACCGGGACAGGGTGGGCAAAAACATTCAGTACTTC. Translated, it gives CASSRYRDRVGKNIQYF.

J is TRBJ1-5 and V is TRBV29-1; 9 bases line up with TRBD1. This CDR3 has 16 amino acids. The trim removed 7 bases at V and 1 base at J, leaving 11 bases unmatched. Germline assignment: CDR1 SQVTM and CDR2 ANQGSEA. The CDR3 DNA reads as TGCAGCGCCTCCACAGGGGGCGCGGTAAGCAATCAGCCCCAGCATTTT. This gives the protein CSASTGGAVSNQPQHF.

This clone was counted once. This rearrangement joins TRBV5-4 to TRBJ2-7, with TRBD1 identical over 7 bases. The CDR3 is 14 amino acids. Per the germline V gene, CDR1 is SGHNT and CDR2 is YYREEE (reference sequence). V dropped 4 bases and J dropped 7; count of bases not matched to a gene: 11. CDR3 bases: TGTGCCAGCAGCCCCCTGGACAGGTCGGGGGAGCAGTACTTC. It is translated as CASSPLDRSGEQYF.